A selection of T cell receptor beta chains follows, all from one sample in a study of beta chain features in type 1 diabetes. Method: immunoSEQ multiplex PCR; TCRdb's copy keeps in-frame clones and lacks some. The table includes around 250,000 clones, 24% detected once. The sample taken for sequencing was naive CD4+ T cells from blood. The source of these receptors is a woman in her 30s with type 1 diabetes. Each CDR3 is given with its conserved first and last residue. The order of the fields is clone size, J gene, V gene, D gene, CDR3 DNA, CDR3 protein. A D gene is named only where the DNA matches it firmly. Clone size is not always given. Where it is, it says once, few, many or a class for expanded clones.

>NA|TRBJ2-2|TRBV30|NA
TGTGCCTGGAGCCGGGGTCCTACCGGGGAGCTGTTTTTT
CAWSRGPTGELFF
>NA|TRBJ2-2|TRBV11-2|NA
TGTGCCAGCAGCTTAGGTGGAGGGTACACCGGGGAGCTGTTTTTT
CASSLGGGYTGELFF
>NA|TRBJ2-3|TRBV7-3|TRBD2
TGTGCCAGCAGCTCTAGCGGGATCTACACAGATACGCAGTATTTT
CASSSSGIYTDTQYF
>few|TRBJ2-7|TRBV29-1|NA
TGCAGCGTTGAAGGAGGGTTCCCCTCCTACGAGCAGTACTTC
CSVEGGFPSYEQYF
>NA|TRBJ1-4|TRBV6-5|TRBD1
TGTGCCAGCAGCGACTCCAGGGGGCGGGAAAAACTGTTTTTT
CASSDSRGREKLFF
>NA|TRBJ2-5|TRBV5-1|NA
TGCGCCAGCAGGAGCCAGGGCGCCCGGGAGACCCAGTACTTC
CASRSQGARETQYF
>few|TRBJ2-5|TRBV2|TRBD1
TGTGCCAGCAACGAGGGGTGGACAGGGGAAACCCAGTACTTC
CASNEGWTGETQYF
>NA|TRBJ1-2|TRBV25-1|NA
TGTGCCAGCAGTTGGGCTGGGACTTTCCTCAATGGCTACACCTTC
CASSWAGTFLNGYTF
>few|TRBJ2-3|TRBV25-1|TRBD1
TGTGCCAGCAGTAGGGACAGGGGCACAGATACGCAGTATTTT
CASSRDRGTDTQYF
>few|TRBJ1-1|TRBV9|NA
TGTGCCAGCAGCGTAACGGTGGAGGGGTGGGCTTTCTTT
CASSVTVEGWAFF
>NA|TRBJ2-1|TRBV30|TRBD2
TGTGCCTGGAGTGTATGGCTGACTAGCGGGAGGGCCTACAATGAGCAGTTCTTC
CAWSVWLTSGRAYNEQFF
>few|TRBJ2-3|TRBV10-3|TRBD2
TGTGCCATCAGCTACGGGGGGAGCACAGATACGCAGTATTTT
CAISYGGSTDTQYF
>NA|TRBJ2-1|TRBV10-3|TRBD2
TGTGCCATCAGTGACGGAGGGCTAGCGGGTCGGGAGCAGTTCTTC
CAISDGGLAGREQFF
>once|TRBJ1-5|TRBV30|TRBD1
TGTGCCTGGAGCCGCGAGACAGGGTTGAATCAGCCCCAGCATTTT
CAWSRETGLNQPQHF
>NA|TRBJ2-4|TRBV5-1|NA
TGCGCCAGCAGCTTGGAAGGAGGGGAGGACATTCAGTACTTC
CASSLEGGEDIQYF
>NA|TRBJ2-3|TRBV2|NA
TGTGCCAGCAGCCTCCCAGGTTATAGCACAGATACGCAGTATTTT
CASSLPGYSTDTQYF
>NA|TRBJ2-3|TRBV4-1|NA
TGCGCCAGCAGCCAAGATCAGTCAGATACGCAGTATTTT
CASSQDQSDTQYF
>NA|TRBJ2-3|TRBV28|TRBD1
TGTGCCAGCAGTCCTCCTAGGACAGGGGGCACAGATACGCAGTATTTT
CASSPPRTGGTDTQYF
>few|TRBJ2-3|TRBV29-1|NA
TGCAGCGTTCGTCTTACAGGGCCTAATACGCAGTATTTT
CSVRLTGPNTQYF
>NA|TRBJ1-1|TRBV18|NA
TGTGCCAGCACAAGGTACGAGGGTGGCGACACTGAAGCTTTCTTT
CASTRYEGGDTEAFF
>NA|TRBJ2-7|TRBV29-1|NA
TGCAGCGTTGTCAGCGCCTCCTACGAGCAGTACTTC
CSVVSASYEQYF
>NA|TRBJ2-3|TRBV28|TRBD1
TGTGCCAGCAGTAACCCAGGGGGTCTCACAGATACGCAGTATTTT
CASSNPGGLTDTQYF
>few|TRBJ2-7|TRBV18|TRBD1
TGTGCCAGCTCACAGCCGGGACAGGGCTCCTACGAGCAGTACTTC
CASSQPGQGSYEQYF